This TCR beta chain originates from a study of OX40 agonist ivuxolimab in advanced cancers. Study context: Antecedent anti-PD-1, anti-PD-L1 or anti-CTLA-4 therapy was permissible, with roughly 36% having received some. Partial responses were achieved by three patients: one hepatocellular carcinoma, two cutaneous melanoma. Study-wide findings and caveats: Expanded peripheral T cell antigen specificity was not determined.

On this clone itself: Its target is not known.

TCRdb's table, derived via immunoSEQ multiplex PCR, lists solely in-frame clones and lacks some. This sample has about 84,000 clones, with around nine tenths found just once. Sequencing was performed on CD4+ or CD8+ T cells sorted from blood, taken in a trial of the OX40 agonist ivuxolimab. This TCR came from an adult with an advanced solid tumor such as melanoma, head and neck, liver or kidney cancer.

The CDR3 region has the DNA TGTGCCAGCAGGGGCGGGTGGGACACCGGGGAGCTGTTTTTT. Encoded protein: CASRGGWDTGELFF. The V gene is TRBV6-6, the J gene TRBJ2-2, with a possible D match to TRBD2 (5 bases). CDR3 length: 14 amino acids. The V end was cut by 6 bases, the J end by 3 bases, with 11 bases between. Germline loops: CDR1 MNHNY, CDR2 SVGAGI (reference sequence).